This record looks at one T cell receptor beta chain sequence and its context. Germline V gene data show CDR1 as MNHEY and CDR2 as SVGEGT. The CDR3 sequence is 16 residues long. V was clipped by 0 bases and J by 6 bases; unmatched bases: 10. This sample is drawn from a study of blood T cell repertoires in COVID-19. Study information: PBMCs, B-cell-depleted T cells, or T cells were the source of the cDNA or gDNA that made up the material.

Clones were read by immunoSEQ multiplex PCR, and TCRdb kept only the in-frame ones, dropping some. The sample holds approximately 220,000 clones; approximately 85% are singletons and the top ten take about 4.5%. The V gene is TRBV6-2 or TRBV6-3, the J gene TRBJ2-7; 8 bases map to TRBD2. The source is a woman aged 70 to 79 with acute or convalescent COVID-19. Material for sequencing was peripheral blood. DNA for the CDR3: TGTGCCAGCAGTTACTCGATCGGACTAGCCACCAGCGAGCAGTACTTC. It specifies CASSYSIGLATSEQYF.